This T cell receptor beta chain was captured by sequencing in a study of T cells after yellow fever vaccination (dated by TCRdb to about 2019). Study-level background: The SMART-Seq v4 Ultra Low Input RNA kit was used to prepare libraries from fractions with low cell numbers. To follow T-cell clones before and after primary and booster YFV17D yellow fever vaccination, bulk TCR alpha and beta repertoires were sequenced over time. Two healthy male donors, one aged 18 to 30 and one aged 30 to 40 years, were included in the cohort. Bulk PBMC replicates and cell subsets were isolated from blood drawn at multiple timepoints before and after both primary and secondary immunization. Study-wide conclusions, independent of this receptor: Computational filtering was needed because FACS-sorted repertoires could contain abundant contaminating clonotypes from the bulk population. The secondary T-cell response was weaker than the primary response but faster, peaking on day 5 instead of day 15. A small share of clonotypes occurred in both CD4 and CD8 compartments, likely arising from convergent recombination. Most clones expanded after primary vaccination (around 96% of CD4 and roughly 90% of CD8) were re-detected after the booster, suggesting that broad memory maintenance occurred. Only a couple of donors were included in the study, so the extent to which the findings can be generalized is limited.

This clonotype was seen many times. No antigen is known for it. No base qualities exist here, and no much larger clone lies one base off it. TCR cDNA was made using 5'RACE template switching, a step that added a universal primer site and unique molecular identifiers. cDNA synthesis was primed from both the TCR alpha and TCR beta constant segments. Library amplification used two PCR steps, and the second PCR step added sample barcodes and sequencing adapters. Sequencing of libraries was performed on Illumina HiSeq 2500 (2x100 bp) or NovaSeq (2x150 bp). The authors' pipeline ran thus. MIGEC was used to demultiplex reads and collapse the reads into UMI consensus sequences, and MiXCR was used for V(D)J alignment. Clonotypes responding to the vaccine were identified with edgeR on replicate PBMC samples, with the criteria of FDR below 0.01 and a log2 fold change above 5 up to day 15. Bulk clonotypes were assigned CD4 or CD8 identity according to which sequenced CD4 or CD8 repertoire held them at higher abundance. The raw public data were reprocessed by TCRdb itself: fastp quality trimming at Q25, MiXCR clonotype calling, in-frame beta chains only. Records with the same CDR3 protein are collapsed into one entry carrying the most frequent genes and DNA. TCRdb's processing, not the authors' own work, is the source of the V and J calls. Present in this sample are approximately 140,000 distinct CDR3 sequences, about 7.7% of which were seen just once. The ten largest clones take up about 0.73% of the sample.

The treatment or condition label of this sample denotes: live attenuated yellow fever vaccine strain. PBMCs were isolated from peripheral blood using a standard Ficoll-Paque protocol. Dynabeads CD4 and CD8 positive selection kits were used to isolate CD4 and CD8 T-cell fractions. TriZol was used to extract RNA from bulk PBMCs, from CD4 and CD8 fractions, and from dextramer-positive and dextramer-negative fractions. From its cysteine to its phenylalanine, the CDR3 spans 17 amino acids. The only DNA kept is the CDR3, 51 bases in frame from the first base. For CDR1 and CDR2, the germline V gene lists SGHDN and FVKESK. From V the trimming removes 4 bases and from J it removes 0 bases, while the gene matches leave 10 bases of the junction unaccounted for.

The specimen was CD4+ T cells sorted from PBMCs, collected 5 days after the yellow fever booster vaccination. The receptor comes from a man aged 30 to 39 who received the YFV17D yellow fever vaccine. The sequence joins TRBV14 to TRBJ2-3; 7 bases in between match TRBD1. The CDR3 region reads CASSRRTGDSSTDTQYF. The DNA reads as follows: TGTGCCAGCAGCCGCCGGACAGGCGACTCTAGCACAGATACGCAGTATTTT. The CDR3 plus the reference TRBV14 and TRBJ2-3 genes for the other parts give the full variable domain: EAGVTQFPSHSVIEKGQTVTLRCDPISGHDNLYWYRRVMGKEIKFLLHFVKESKQDESGMPNNRFLAERTGGTYSTLKVQPAELEDSGVYFCASSRRTGDSSTDTQYFGPGTRLTVL.